This is a list of T cell receptor beta chains from one sample in a study of T-cell reconstitution after alpha-beta-depleted transplantation in children. TCRdb re-analysed the PCR reads in MiXCR, keeping a single row per CDR3 protein. The sample holds a few hundred thousand distinct CDR3 sequences, approximately 23% seen once. The specimen was PBMCs, mostly from graft donor cells, collected 180 days after TCRalphabeta/CD19-depleted stem cell transplant. The receptors originated from a male patient younger than 18 who had a stem cell transplant for acute lymphoblastic leukemia, so the T cells may come from the graft donor. Each CDR3 is given with its conserved first and last residue. Fields, in order: CDR3 protein, J gene, V gene.

CDR3aa: CATSPGRGSGELFF
j_gene: TRBJ2-2
v_gene: TRBV24-1

CDR3aa: CASSQVSPDTQYF
j_gene: TRBJ2-3
v_gene: TRBV4-1

CDR3aa: CSGRQSGEKLFF
j_gene: TRBJ1-4
v_gene: TRBV29-1

CDR3aa: CSAKKGEGGRRYEQYF
j_gene: TRBJ2-7
v_gene: TRBV20-1

CDR3aa: CASSMGLAPTYNEQFF
j_gene: TRBJ2-1
v_gene: TRBV7-3

CDR3aa: CASSLRGSSTEAFF
j_gene: TRBJ1-1
v_gene: TRBV11-2

CDR3aa: CASSLSMSGQGTSNYGYTF
j_gene: TRBJ1-2
v_gene: TRBV11-2

CDR3aa: CASSEAVFTQETQYF
j_gene: TRBJ2-5
v_gene: TRBV6-1

CDR3aa: CASSETGSYEQYF
j_gene: TRBJ2-7
v_gene: TRBV25-1

CDR3aa: CASSYSWGGLDGYTF
j_gene: TRBJ1-2
v_gene: TRBV6-5

CDR3aa: CASSLEGARGKRTQYF
j_gene: TRBJ2-5
v_gene: TRBV12-3/TRBV12-4

CDR3aa: CASSQVPMLNTEAFF
j_gene: TRBJ1-1
v_gene: TRBV4-1

CDR3aa: CASSVAVSPSSYEQYF
j_gene: TRBJ2-7
v_gene: TRBV9

CDR3aa: CASLLAGVNEQFF
j_gene: TRBJ2-1
v_gene: TRBV7-9

CDR3aa: CASSLGTSGIGEQYF
j_gene: TRBJ2-7
v_gene: TRBV12-3/TRBV12-4

CDR3aa: CASSPMTSSNEQFF
j_gene: TRBJ2-1
v_gene: TRBV6-1

CDR3aa: CASSRYYSRGTNEQFF
j_gene: TRBJ2-1
v_gene: TRBV4-1

CDR3aa: CASSSPTSGSRYEQYF
j_gene: TRBJ2-7
v_gene: TRBV27

CDR3aa: CASSERPDTQYF
j_gene: TRBJ2-3
v_gene: TRBV5-1

CDR3aa: CASSGGTGWAYEQYF
j_gene: TRBJ2-7
v_gene: TRBV5-1

CDR3aa: CASSPEAGWEQYF
j_gene: TRBJ2-7
v_gene: TRBV18

CDR3aa: CASTRGRYNSPLHF
j_gene: TRBJ1-6
v_gene: TRBV2

CDR3aa: CASSVSGSLPVSEQFF
j_gene: TRBJ2-1
v_gene: TRBV7-2

CDR3aa: CSVERTHYGYTF
j_gene: TRBJ1-2
v_gene: TRBV29-1

CDR3aa: CASSYYRDRAKNIQYF
j_gene: TRBJ2-4
v_gene: TRBV5-1

CDR3aa: CATSLLAGPSYEQYF
j_gene: TRBJ2-7
v_gene: TRBV15

CDR3aa: CASRLQGHYHLWLTGELFF
j_gene: TRBJ2-2
v_gene: TRBV11-2

CDR3aa: CASSSVDTQYF
j_gene: TRBJ2-3
v_gene: TRBV3-1

CDR3aa: CASSHVMTTGDTIYF
j_gene: TRBJ1-3
v_gene: TRBV7-9

CDR3aa: CASSRQGWDTGELFF
j_gene: TRBJ2-2
v_gene: TRBV4-1

CDR3aa: CASSSPPETQYF
j_gene: TRBJ2-5
v_gene: TRBV12-3/TRBV12-4

CDR3aa: CSVSSGSYNEQFF
j_gene: TRBJ2-1
v_gene: TRBV29-1

CDR3aa: CASSQVWARDEQFF
j_gene: TRBJ2-1
v_gene: TRBV14

CDR3aa: CASSLWPGETQYF
j_gene: TRBJ2-5
v_gene: TRBV27

CDR3aa: CASSSQGDTQYF
j_gene: TRBJ2-3
v_gene: TRBV5-1

CDR3aa: CATSREGDLAQTQYF
j_gene: TRBJ2-5
v_gene: TRBV15

CDR3aa: CASSEVGPSRYF
j_gene: TRBJ2-7
v_gene: TRBV10-1